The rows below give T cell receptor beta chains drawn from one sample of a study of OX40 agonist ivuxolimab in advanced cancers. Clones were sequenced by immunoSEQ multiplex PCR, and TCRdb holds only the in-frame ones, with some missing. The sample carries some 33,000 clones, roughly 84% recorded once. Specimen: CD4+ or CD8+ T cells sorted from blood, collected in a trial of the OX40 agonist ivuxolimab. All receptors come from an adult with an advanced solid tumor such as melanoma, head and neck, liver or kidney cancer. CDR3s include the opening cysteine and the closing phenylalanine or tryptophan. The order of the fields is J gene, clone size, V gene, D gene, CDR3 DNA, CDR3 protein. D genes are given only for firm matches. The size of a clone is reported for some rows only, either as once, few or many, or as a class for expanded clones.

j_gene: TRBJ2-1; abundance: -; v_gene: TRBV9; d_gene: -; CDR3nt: TGTGCCAGCAGCCCGGACGGGAGTGGCTACAATGAGCAGTTCTTC; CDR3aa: CASSPDGSGYNEQFF
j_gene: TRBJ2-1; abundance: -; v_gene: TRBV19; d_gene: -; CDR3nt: TGTGCCAGTGATCCGGGACAAGGGCAGTTCTTC; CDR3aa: CASDPGQGQFF
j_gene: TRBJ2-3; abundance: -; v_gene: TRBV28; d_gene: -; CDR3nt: TGTGCCAGCAGAAGGGGGACAACCAACACAGATACGCAGTATTTT; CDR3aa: CASRRGTTNTDTQYF
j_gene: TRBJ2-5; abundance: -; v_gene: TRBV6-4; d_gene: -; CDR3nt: TGTGCCAGCAGTTTGACTGTCGGAGAGACCCAGTACTTC; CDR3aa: CASSLTVGETQYF
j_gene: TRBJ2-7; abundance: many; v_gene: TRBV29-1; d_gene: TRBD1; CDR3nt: TGCAGCGCTGGACAGGGCCCCCCCCACTACGAGCAGTACTTC; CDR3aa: CSAGQGPPHYEQYF
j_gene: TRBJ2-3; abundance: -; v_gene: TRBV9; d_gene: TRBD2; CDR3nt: TGTGCCAGCAGCGTAGTTGAACTAGCGGTAGATACGCAGTATTTT; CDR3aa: CASSVVELAVDTQYF
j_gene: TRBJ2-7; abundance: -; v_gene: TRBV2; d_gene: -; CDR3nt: TGTGCCAGCAGTGAAGCAGCCGGTCTCGTCTACGAGCAGTACTTC; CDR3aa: CASSEAAGLVYEQYF
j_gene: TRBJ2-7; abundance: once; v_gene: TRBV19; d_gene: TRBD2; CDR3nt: TGTGCCAGTAGTTTACCGGGACTAGCGTCCGAGCAGTACTTC; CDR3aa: CASSLPGLASEQYF
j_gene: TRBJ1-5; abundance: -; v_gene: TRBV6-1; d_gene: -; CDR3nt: TGTGCCAGCAGTGAATGGGTGGGACAGCCCCAGCATTTT; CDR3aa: CASSEWVGQPQHF
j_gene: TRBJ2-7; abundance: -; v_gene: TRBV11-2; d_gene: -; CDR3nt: TGTGCCAGCGGGGGGTCGGGAAATCATGCCGAGCAGTACTTC; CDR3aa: CASGGSGNHAEQYF
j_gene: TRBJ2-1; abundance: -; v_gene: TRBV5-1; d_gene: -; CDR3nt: TGCGCCAGCAGCTTGGCGGTGCCCTACAATGAGCAGTTCTTC; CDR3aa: CASSLAVPYNEQFF
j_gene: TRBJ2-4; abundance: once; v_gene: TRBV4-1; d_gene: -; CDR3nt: TGCGCCAGCAGCCAAAGGCCAGATTTAGCCAAAAACATTCAGTACTTC; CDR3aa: CASSQRPDLAKNIQYF
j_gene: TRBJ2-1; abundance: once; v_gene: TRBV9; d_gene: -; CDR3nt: TGTGCCAGCAGCGTAGCAGGCACCGCTCACAATGAGCAGTTCTTC; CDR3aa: CASSVAGTAHNEQFF
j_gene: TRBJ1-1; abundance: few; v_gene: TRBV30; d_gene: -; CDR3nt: TGTGCCTGGAGTGCAGGAATGAACACTGAAGCTTTCTTT; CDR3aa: CAWSAGMNTEAFF
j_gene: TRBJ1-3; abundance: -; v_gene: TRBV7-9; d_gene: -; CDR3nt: TGTGCCAGCAGCTTAGGTGGGGCCTCTGGAAACACCATATATTTT; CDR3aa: CASSLGGASGNTIYF
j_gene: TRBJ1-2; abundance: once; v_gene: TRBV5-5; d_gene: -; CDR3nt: TGTGCCAGCAGCATAAATCTAGGGGCCTCCCTGAGGGGCTACACCTTC; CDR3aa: CASSINLGASLRGYTF
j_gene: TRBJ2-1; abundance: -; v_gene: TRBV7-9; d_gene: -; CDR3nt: TGTGCCAGCAGCTTACGGGGTTATGAGCAGTTCTTC; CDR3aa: CASSLRGYEQFF
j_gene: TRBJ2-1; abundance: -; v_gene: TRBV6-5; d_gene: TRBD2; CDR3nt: TGTGCCAGCAGTTCTGGGACTAGCGGGAGAAATGAGCAGTTCTTC; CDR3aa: CASSSGTSGRNEQFF
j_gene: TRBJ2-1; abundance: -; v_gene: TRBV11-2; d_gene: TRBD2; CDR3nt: TGTGCCAGCAGCTTTTCCTGGGCGGGAGGGAACAATGAGCAGTTCTTC; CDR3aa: CASSFSWAGGNNEQFF
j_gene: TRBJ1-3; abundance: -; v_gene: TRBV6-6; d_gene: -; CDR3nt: TGTGCCAGCAGCCACCTAGGGGCGGGAAACACCATATATTTT; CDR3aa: CASSHLGAGNTIYF
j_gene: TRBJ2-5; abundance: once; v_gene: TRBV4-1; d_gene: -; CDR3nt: TGCGCCAGCAGCCCTAGGGGTGCAACCCAAGAGACCCAGTACTTC; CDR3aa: CASSPRGATQETQYF
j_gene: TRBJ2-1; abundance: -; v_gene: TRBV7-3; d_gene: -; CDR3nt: TGTGCCAGCAGCTTATCCAATCGACAAGGCAATGAGCAGTTCTTC; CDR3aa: CASSLSNRQGNEQFF
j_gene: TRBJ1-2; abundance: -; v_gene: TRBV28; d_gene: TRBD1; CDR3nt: TGTGCCAGCAGTATTGGACAGGGAAACTATGGCTACACCTTC; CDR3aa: CASSIGQGNYGYTF
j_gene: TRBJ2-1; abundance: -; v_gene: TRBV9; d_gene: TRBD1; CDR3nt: TGTGCCAGCAGCGTCGCCGGGACAGGGGGTTACAATGAGCAGTTCTTC; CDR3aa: CASSVAGTGGYNEQFF
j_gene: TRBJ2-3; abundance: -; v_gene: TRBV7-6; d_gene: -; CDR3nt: TGTGCCAGCAGCTTAGCGGAGCGACGTCATACGCAGTATTTT; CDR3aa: CASSLAERRHTQYF
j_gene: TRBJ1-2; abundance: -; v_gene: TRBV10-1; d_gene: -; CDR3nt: TGCGCCAGCAGCAATGGGGGGGGCTACACCTTC; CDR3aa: CASSNGGGYTF
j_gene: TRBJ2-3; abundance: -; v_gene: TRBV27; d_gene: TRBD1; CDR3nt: TGTGCCAGCAGCAAAGTAGTACCCGGGTCAGGGGGCGTGGATACGCAGTATTTT; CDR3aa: CASSKVVPGSGGVDTQYF
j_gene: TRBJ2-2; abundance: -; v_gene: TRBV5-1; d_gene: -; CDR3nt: TGCGCCAGCAGCTTGCTCCAGCAAACGAACACCGGGGAGCTGTTTTTT; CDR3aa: CASSLLQQTNTGELFF
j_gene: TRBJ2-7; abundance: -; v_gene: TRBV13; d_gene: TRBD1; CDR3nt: TGTGCCAGCAGCTCCCGGGACAGGTCAACCTCCTACGAGCAGTACTTC; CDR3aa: CASSSRDRSTSYEQYF
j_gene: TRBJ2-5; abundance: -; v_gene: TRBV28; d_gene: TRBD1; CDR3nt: TGTGCCAGCACCCTCCGGGGGACAGGGCAAGAGACCCAGTACTTC; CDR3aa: CASTLRGTGQETQYF
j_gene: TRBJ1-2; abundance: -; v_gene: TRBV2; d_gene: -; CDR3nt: TGTGCCAGCAGTGAAGGAGTACAGCTTAACTATGGCTACACCTTC; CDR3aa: CASSEGVQLNYGYTF
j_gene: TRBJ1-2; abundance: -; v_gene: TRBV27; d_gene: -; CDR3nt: TGTGCCAGCAGTTTATCCCTAGGAATCTATGGCTACACCTTC; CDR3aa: CASSLSLGIYGYTF
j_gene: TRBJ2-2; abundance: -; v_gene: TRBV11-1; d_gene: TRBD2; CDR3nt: TGTGCCAGCAGCTCCGGGACTAGCGGGAGTAGAGGGGAGCTGTTTTTT; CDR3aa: CASSSGTSGSRGELFF
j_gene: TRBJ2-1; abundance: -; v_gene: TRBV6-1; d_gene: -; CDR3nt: TGTGCCAGCAGTGACCTACTAGCATCCTACAATGAGCAGTTCTTC; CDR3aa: CASSDLLASYNEQFF
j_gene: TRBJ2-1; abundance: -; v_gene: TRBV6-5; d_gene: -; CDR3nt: TGTGCCAGCAGTTACCTGAGCTCCTACAATGAGCAGTTCTTC; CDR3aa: CASSYLSSYNEQFF
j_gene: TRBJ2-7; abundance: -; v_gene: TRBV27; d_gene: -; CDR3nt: TGTGCCAGCAGTTTTCGGGACACCTACGAGCAGTACTTC; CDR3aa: CASSFRDTYEQYF
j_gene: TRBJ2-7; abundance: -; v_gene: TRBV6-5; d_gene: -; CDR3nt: TGTGCCAGCAAAGGTGCCGCAGGGGGGTCCTACGAGCAGTACTTC; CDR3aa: CASKGAAGGSYEQYF
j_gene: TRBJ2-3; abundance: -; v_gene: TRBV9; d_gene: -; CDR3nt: TGTGCCAGCAGCGTCGGGTCTCAAAACCGAGGAGATACGCAGTATTTT; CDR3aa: CASSVGSQNRGDTQYF
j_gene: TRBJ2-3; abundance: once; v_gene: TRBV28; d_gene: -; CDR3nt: TGTGCCAGCAGTCTCCGTCCCGGGACGGTAAGCACAGATACGCAGTATTTT; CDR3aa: CASSLRPGTVSTDTQYF
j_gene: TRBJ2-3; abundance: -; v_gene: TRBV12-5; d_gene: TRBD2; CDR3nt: TGTGCTAGTGGGCCAGCGGGGGGGAGCACAGATACGCAGTATTTT; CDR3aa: CASGPAGGSTDTQYF
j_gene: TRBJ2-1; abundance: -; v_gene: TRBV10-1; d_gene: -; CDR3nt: TGCGCCAGCAGTGAGTCGAGGTTTTCCTACAATGAGCAGTTCTTC; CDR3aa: CASSESRFSYNEQFF
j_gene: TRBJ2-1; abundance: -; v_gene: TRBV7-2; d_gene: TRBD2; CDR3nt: TGTGCCAGCAGCTTATCTGGGGGAGGGCCGTGGGAGCAGTTCTTC; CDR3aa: CASSLSGGGPWEQFF
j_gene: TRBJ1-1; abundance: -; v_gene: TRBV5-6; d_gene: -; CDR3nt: TGTGCCAGCAGCCCCGAGGTGAACACTGAAGCTTTCTTT; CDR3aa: CASSPEVNTEAFF
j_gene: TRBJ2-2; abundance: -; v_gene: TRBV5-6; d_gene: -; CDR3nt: TGTGCCAGCAGCCCGGGGATTACAGGGGGGGCCGGGGAGCTGTTTTTT; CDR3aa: CASSPGITGGAGELFF